These 31 T cell receptor beta chains originate from one sample sequenced in a study of molecular identifiers for immune sequencing clone quantification. Each CDR3 protein is one row after TCRdb ran MiXCR on the PCR reads. This repertoire shows fewer than 70,000 distinct CDR3 sequences, 18% found once; its top ten account for approximately 1.5%. Sequencing was performed on naive CD8+ T cells from blood, with Jurkat cell RNA spiked in. Noted subset: FACS-sorted CD8+CD4-CCR7+CD45RA+ naive T cells. The receptors were sampled from a human donor in good health. Some libraries in this study had Jurkat cell RNA spiked in.

This clonotype was seen a few times. This rearrangement joins TRBV27 to TRBJ2-7; unclear D gene. The length of the CDR3 is 11 residues. Germline V lookup: CDR1 MNHEY, CDR2 SMNVEV (reference sequence). V gave up 4 bases and J gave up 7 bases, with 8 bases separating them. The CDR3 DNA reads as TGTGCCAGCAGTTACCAGGATGAGCAGTACTTC. It codes for CASSYQDEQYF.

Remarks on this clonotype: This may be a read error: a much more frequent sequence differs by one nucleotide. This rearrangement joins TRBV28 to TRBJ2-1; D unresolved. V lost 5 bases, J lost 9 bases, and 5 bases lay in between. Germline loops: CDR1 MDHEN, CDR2 SYDVKM. The CDR3 is 10 residues long. Written as DNA, the CDR3 is TGTGCCAGCAGTCACGCTGAGCAGTTCTTC. Its protein product is CASSHAEQFF.

As concerns this clonotype: A clone one base away is much larger, so this may be a read error. The CDR3 DNA is TGTGCCAGCAGCTTAAGACAGCGGCCCTACGGGCAGTACTTC. Translated, it gives CASSLRQRPYGQYF. The chain combines TRBV5-5 with TRBJ2-7; D is possibly TRBD1 or TRBD2 (5 bases each). The germline V gene encodes CDR1 SGHKS and CDR2 YYEKEE (reference sequence). The CDR3 sequence is 14 residues long.

This clonotype showed up many times. The chain recombines TRBV3-1 with TRBJ1-2; 7 nucleotides match TRBD1. The junction had 3 bases not matched to a gene; V was cut back by 0 bases and J by 2 bases. The CDR3 runs to 15 residues. Per the germline V gene, CDR1 is LGHDT and CDR2 is YNNKEL (reference sequence). CDR3 in amino acids: CASSQEARGNYGYTF. CDR3 in DNA: TGTGCCAGCAGCCAAGAAGCCAGGGGGAACTATGGCTACACCTTC. Filled out from reference TRBV3-1 and TRBJ1-2, the complete variable domain reads DTAVSQTPKYLVTQMGNDKSIKCEQNLGHDTMYWYKQDSKKFLKIMFSYNNKELIINETVPNRFSPKSPDKAHLNLHINSLELGDSAVYFCASSQEARGNYGYTFGSGTRLTVV.

Ten or more counts support this clonotype. The chain has TRBV7-9 and TRBJ2-1, with 11 positions matching TRBD2. The CDR3 is 16 residues long. CDR1 and CDR2 (germline): SEHNR, FQNEAQ (reference sequence). With V trimmed by 4 bases and J by 2 bases, 4 bases remained unmatched. The DNA for the CDR3 is TGTGCCAGCAGCTCTCATAGCGGGAGGGCCTACAATGAGCAGTTCTTC. Its translation is CASSSHSGRAYNEQFF.

In this sample, this clonotype turned up many times. The rearrangement uses TRBV30 and TRBJ2-1; D not resolved. Germline lookup yields CDR1 GTSNPN and CDR2 SVGIG (reference sequence). CDR3 length: 9 amino acids. V was trimmed by 7 bases and J by 7 bases, leaving 5 bases between them. In DNA form, the CDR3 reads TGTGCCTTAGAAAATGAGCAGTTCTTC. It encodes CALENEQFF. The whole variable domain, remainder taken from reference TRBV30 and TRBJ2-1, is SQTIHQWPATLVQPVGSPLSLECTVEGTSNPNLYWYRQAAGRGLQLLFYSVGIGQISSEVPQNLSASRPQDRQFILSSKKLLLSDSGFYLCALENEQFFGPGTRLTVL.

A few counts support this clonotype. The genes are TRBV12-3 or TRBV12-4 and TRBJ2-5; 8 nucleotides agree with TRBD1. The CDR3 is made up of 16 amino acids. V lost 5 bases to trimming and J lost 3 bases; unmatched junction nucleotides: 11. DNA for the CDR3: TGTGCCAGCAGTCCACCGGGACAGGCGGTAAAAGAGACCCAGTACTTC. Protein product: CASSPPGQAVKETQYF.

This clonotype was counted ten times or more. This chain connects TRBV24-1 to TRBJ2-2; 7 bases fit TRBD2. V shed 4 bases, J shed 4 bases, and the junction held 23 bases outside the gene matches. Germline CDR1 is KGHDR and CDR2 is SFDVKD. CDR3 length: 21 residues. CDR3 bases: TGTGCCACCAGTGACGCCGCCCAATGGGGCGGGAGCCTCGGGGGCACCGGGGAGCTGTTTTTT. Translation gives CATSDAAQWGGSLGGTGELFF.

This clonotype was seen many times. CDR3 loop: CASSLNYQGTTEAFF. DNA for the CDR3: TGTGCCAGCAGTTTAAATTATCAGGGAACCACTGAAGCTTTCTTT. The chain uses TRBV12-3 or TRBV12-4 and TRBJ1-1, with D possibly TRBD1 on 5 matching bases. The CDR3 runs to 15 residues. The V gene lost 2 bases and the J gene lost 4 bases, with 14 bases spanning the gap.

The chain carries TRBV13 and TRBJ1-1; D is undetermined. Germline V gene data show CDR1 as PRHDT and CDR2 as FYEKMQ (reference sequence). The CDR3 covers 12 residues. Trimming removed 4 bases from V and 10 bases from J, with 13 bases in between. The CDR3 DNA sequence: TGTGCCAGCAGCTCATTCGGCACGGGAGCTTTCTTT. The encoded protein is CASSSFGTGAFF.

This clonotype has a count of ten or more. The rearrangement joins TRBV7-6 to TRBJ1-5; D is ambiguous. V shed 1 base and J shed 5 bases, with 12 bases lying between them. Germline CDR1 SGHVS, CDR2 FNYEAQ. This CDR3 has 15 residues. Here the CDR3 reads CASSLGTSTYQPQHF. CDR3 in DNA: TGTGCCAGCAGCTTAGGCACATCGACGTATCAGCCCCAGCATTTT.

On this clonotype: With a much larger clone just one base away, this may be a read error. V and J are TRBV7-8 and TRBJ2-3; no definite D call. The germline V gene encodes CDR1 SGHVS and CDR2 FQNEAQ. The CDR3 extends over 13 amino acids. The CDR3 DNA is TGTACCAGCAGCTTAGTCTCGACAGATACGCAGTATTTT. It translates to CTSSLVSTDTQYF.

The sample holds many counts of this clonotype. The chain is built from TRBV7-9 and TRBJ2-2; D not certain. The CDR3 loop spans 14 amino acids. V dropped 0 bases and J dropped 1 base, with 3 bases sitting between them. The germline CDR1 and CDR2 sequences are SEHNR and FQNEAQ (reference sequence). Here the CDR3 reads CASSLAENTGELFF. DNA for the CDR3: TGTGCCAGCAGCTTAGCAGAGAACACCGGGGAGCTGTTTTTT.

This clonotype has a count of ten or more. The chain couples TRBV7-6 to TRBJ2-7; D is undetermined. The ends were cut back, 1 base at V and 3 bases at J, with 10 bases in the middle. The V gene's germline CDR1 is SGHVS and CDR2 FNYEAQ. This CDR3 comprises 14 residues. CDR3: CASSLGTNNYEQYF. In DNA form, the CDR3 reads TGTGCCAGCAGCTTAGGCACGAATAACTACGAGCAGTACTTC.

This clonotype was recorded many times. This chain uses TRBV6-2 or TRBV6-3 with TRBJ1-1; D is perhaps TRBD1 (5 bases). Germline loops: CDR1 MNHEY, CDR2 SVGEGT. There are 13 residues in the CDR3. Deletions cut 2 bases from V and 5 bases from J, with 9 bases between. The DNA of the CDR3 is TGTGCCAGCAGTTACGGGGGAATAACTGAAGCTTTCTTT. As protein: CASSYGGITEAFF.

This clonotype was counted many times. V usage is TRBV30 and J usage is TRBJ2-3, with unresolved D. The germline V gene has CDR1 GTSNPN and CDR2 SVGIG (reference sequence). Trimming took 8 bases from V and 2 from J, leaving 5 bases between them. This CDR3 spans 10 amino acids. CDR3 DNA sequence: TGTGCCACCGACACAGATACGCAGTATTTT. Its protein product is CATDTDTQYF.

This clonotype has a count of ten or more. V is TRBV19 and J is TRBJ1-2; D is perhaps TRBD1 (5 bases). The CDR3 is 17 residues long. CDR1 is LNHDA, CDR2 SQIVND, per germline (reference sequence). The germline V and J ends were trimmed by 7 bases and 2 bases, with 23 bases remaining between them. The CDR3 reads CASTLTGDYSPNYGYTF. Written as DNA, the CDR3 is TGTGCCAGTACCCTTACCGGGGACTATTCCCCCAACTATGGCTACACCTTC.

At least ten counts were recorded for this clonotype. This chain uses TRBV5-1 with TRBJ2-3; D ambiguous. The CDR3 runs 17 residues. Deletions cut 0 bases from V and 2 bases from J, with 16 bases between. CDR1 and CDR2 (germline): SGHRS, YFSETQ. The DNA for the CDR3 is TGCGCCAGCAGCTTGGCTGCCTCACTCTTCCCCACAGATACGCAGTATTTT. Residues: CASSLAASLFPTDTQYF.

This clonotype was found many times. The chain combines TRBV11-1 with TRBJ2-3; tentative D call: TRBD1 (5 bases). The CDR3 contains 14 residues. V was shortened by 5 bases and J by 4 bases, with 13 bases between the two germline ends. The germline V gene encodes CDR1 SGHAT and CDR2 FQDESV (reference sequence). CDR3 DNA sequence: TGTGCCAGCAGCCTATCAGGGCTTTCAGATACGCAGTATTTT. It is translated as CASSLSGLSDTQYF.

This clonotype was picked up many times. The chain is built from TRBV4-3 and TRBJ2-7; 10 nucleotides match TRBD2. CDR1 is LGHNA, CDR2 YSLEER, per germline. V shed 0 bases, J shed 1 base, and the junction held 6 bases outside the gene matches. This CDR3 contains 17 residues. As DNA, the CDR3 is TGCGCCAGCAGCCAAGACCCAGGGACTAGCGAATCCTACGAGCAGTACTTC. This codes for CASSQDPGTSESYEQYF.

The chain joins TRBV5-4 to TRBJ2-1; no firm D call. Trimming shortened V by 4 bases and J by 4 bases, and 6 bases separated the two germline ends. Per germline, CDR1 SGHNT and CDR2 YYREEE (reference sequence). The CDR3 length is 12 residues. In nucleotides, the CDR3 is TGTGCCAGCAGCGTGTGGTACAATGAGCAGTTCTTC. Protein: CASSVWYNEQFF.

This clonotype was recorded a few times. The chain recombines TRBV24-1 with TRBJ2-2; 8 positions match TRBD2. There are 14 residues in the CDR3. The J segment lost 6 bases and the V segment lost 5 bases, leaving 4 bases of the junction unmatched. Germline V gene data show CDR1 as KGHDR and CDR2 as SFDVKD. DNA for the CDR3: TGTGCCACCAGTGGCTTCGGGGGGGCCGGGGAGCTGTTTTTT. Protein product: CATSGFGGAGELFF.

This clonotype appeared many times. The V and J genes are TRBV7-8 and TRBJ1-2; 8 positions agree with TRBD1. Germline values: CDR1 SGHVS, CDR2 FQNEAQ. The ends lost 2 bases at V and 6 bases at J; junction bases unmatched: 11. The CDR3 loop spans 16 amino acids. The CDR3 protein is CASSLRSRQGTDGYTF. The CDR3 DNA is TGTGCCAGCAGCTTAAGGTCCCGACAGGGGACCGATGGCTACACCTTC. Filled out from reference TRBV7-8 and TRBJ1-2, the complete variable domain reads GAGVSQSPRYKVAKRGQDVALRCDPISGHVSLFWYQQALGQGPEFLTYFQNEAQLDKSGLPSDRFFAERPEGSVSTLKIQRTQQEDSAVYLCASSLRSRQGTDGYTFGSGTRLTVV.

This rearrangement joins TRBV21-1 to TRBJ2-5; TRBD2, the D gene given by the table, was not confirmed from the DNA. TRBV21-1 is assigned pseudogene status. The CDR3 spans 16 residues. The CDR3 region has the DNA TGTGCCAGCAGCAAAGTTCCAGCGGTGGGTCTTCAGACCCAGTACTTC. Translation gives CASSKVPAVGLQTQYF.

CDR3 sequence (DNA): TGTGCCAGCACCCTGACGGGGGGCAACTATGGCTACACCTTC. Residues: CASTLTGGNYGYTF. The chain is built from TRBV13 and TRBJ1-2, with a tentative D call TRBD1 (6 bases). The V end was cut by 7 bases, the J end by 2 bases, with 14 bases between. Germline-derived CDR1 and CDR2 are PRHDT and FYEKMQ (reference sequence). This CDR3 has 14 residues.

In its sample, this clonotype was seen many times. The chain employs TRBV7-9 and TRBJ2-7; 7 positions match TRBD1. The CDR3 contains 15 residues. V lost 5 bases and J lost 5; bases outside the gene matches: 12. CDR1 is SEHNR and CDR2 is FQNEAQ in the germline V gene (reference sequence). The CDR3 reads CASSTPDRRAHEQYF. The CDR3 DNA sequence: TGTGCCAGCAGCACCCCGGACAGGCGTGCTCACGAGCAGTACTTC.

With regard to this clonotype: A much larger clone sits a single nucleotide away, making a read error possible. The V call is TRBV5-1, the J call TRBJ2-2; 12 positions match TRBD2. The CDR3 is 16 residues long. CDR1 and CDR2 (germline): SGHRS, YFSETQ. The CDR3 DNA is TGCGTCAGCAGCCGCGGACTAGCGGGAATGGACGGGGAGCTGTTTTTT. Amino acids: CVSSRGLAGMDGELFF.

This clonotype has ten or more counts. V usage is TRBV15 and J usage is TRBJ2-2; 7 nucleotides line up with TRBD1. Germline loops: CDR1 LNHNV, CDR2 YYDKDF (reference sequence). The CDR3 runs to 17 residues. The junction had 5 bases not matched to a gene; V was cut back by 1 base and J by 0 bases. CDR3 sequence reads: CATSRAPGQSNTGELFF. The CDR3 DNA sequence: TGTGCCACCAGCAGAGCCCCGGGACAGTCGAACACCGGGGAGCTGTTTTTT.

This clonotype occurred many times. The CDR3: CASSQERGTNTEAFF. CDR3 sequence (DNA): TGCGCCAGCAGCCAAGAGCGGGGGACGAACACTGAAGCTTTCTTT. The chain joins TRBV4-3 to TRBJ1-1, with a tentative D call TRBD1 (5 bases). The CDR3 spans 15 residues. CDR1 and CDR2 from the germline V gene are LGHNA and YSLEER. Trimming shortened V by 0 bases and J by 1 base, and 9 bases separated the two germline ends.

Ten or more counts support this clonotype. This rearrangement joins TRBV4-1 to TRBJ1-1; no clear D gene. Trimming pared 1 base from V and 8 bases from J, leaving 11 bases between. The CDR3 runs 13 residues. Germline CDR1 is MGHRA and CDR2 is YSYEKL. The CDR3 region is CASSQVHREEAFF. As DNA, the CDR3 is TGCGCCAGCAGCCAAGTGCATAGGGAGGAAGCTTTCTTT.

This clonotype was observed many times. The gene calls are TRBV4-1 and TRBJ1-5, with TRBD1 as a possible D gene (5 bases). V shed 1 base and J shed 12 bases, with 19 bases lying between them. The CDR3 sequence is 15 residues long. CDR1 is MGHRA, CDR2 YSYEKL, per germline. CDR3 DNA sequence: TGCGCCAGCAGCCAAGTGTCCAGGGCACCCTGGGGCCAGCATTTT. Protein: CASSQVSRAPWGQHF.